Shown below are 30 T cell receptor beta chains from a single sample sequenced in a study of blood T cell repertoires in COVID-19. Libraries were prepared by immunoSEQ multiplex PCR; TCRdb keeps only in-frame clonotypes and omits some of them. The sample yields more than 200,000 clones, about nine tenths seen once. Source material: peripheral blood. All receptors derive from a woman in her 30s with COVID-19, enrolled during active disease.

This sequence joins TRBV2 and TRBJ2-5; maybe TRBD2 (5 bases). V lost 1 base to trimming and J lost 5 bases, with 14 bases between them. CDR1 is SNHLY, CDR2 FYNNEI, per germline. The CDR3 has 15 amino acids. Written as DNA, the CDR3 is TGTGCCAGCAGTGAAGTCCTAGCACCAGAGGAGACCCAGTACTTC. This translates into CASSEVLAPEETQYF.

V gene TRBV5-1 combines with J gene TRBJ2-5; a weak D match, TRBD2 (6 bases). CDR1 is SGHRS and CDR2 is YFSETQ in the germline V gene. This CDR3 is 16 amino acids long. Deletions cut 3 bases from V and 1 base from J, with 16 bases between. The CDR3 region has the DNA TGCGCCAGCAGCTGGCGGGGACTTCTCGTCCAAGAGACCCAGTACTTC. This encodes CASSWRGLLVQETQYF.

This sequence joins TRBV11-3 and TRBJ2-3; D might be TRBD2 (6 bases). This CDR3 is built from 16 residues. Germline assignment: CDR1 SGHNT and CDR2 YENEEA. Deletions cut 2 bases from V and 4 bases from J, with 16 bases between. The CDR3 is CASSLYREMGPDTQYF. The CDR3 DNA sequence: TGTGCCAGCAGCTTATATCGGGAGATGGGCCCAGATACGCAGTATTTT.

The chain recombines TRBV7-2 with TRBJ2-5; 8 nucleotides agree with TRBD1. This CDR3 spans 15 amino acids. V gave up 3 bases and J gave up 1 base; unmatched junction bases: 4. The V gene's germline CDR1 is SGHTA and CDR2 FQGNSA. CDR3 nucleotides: TGTGCCAGCAGCTTTCGGGGACAGGTCCAAGAGACCCAGTACTTC. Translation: CASSFRGQVQETQYF.

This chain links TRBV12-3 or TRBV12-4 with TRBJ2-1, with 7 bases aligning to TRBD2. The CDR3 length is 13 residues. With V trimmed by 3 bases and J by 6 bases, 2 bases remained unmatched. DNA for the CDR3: TGTGCCAGCAGTTTGCGGGAGAGCAATGAGCAGTTCTTC. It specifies CASSLRESNEQFF.

The CDR3 sequence is CASSLGGGEKLFF. In nucleotides, the CDR3 is TGTGCCAGCAGCTTGGGGGGGGGTGAAAAACTGTTTTTT. The rearrangement links TRBV5-4 to TRBJ1-4; D may be TRBD1 (5 bases). Germline-derived CDR1 and CDR2 are SGHNT and YYREEE (reference sequence). Trimming stripped 0 bases from V and 7 bases from J, with 7 bases between. The CDR3 has 13 residues.

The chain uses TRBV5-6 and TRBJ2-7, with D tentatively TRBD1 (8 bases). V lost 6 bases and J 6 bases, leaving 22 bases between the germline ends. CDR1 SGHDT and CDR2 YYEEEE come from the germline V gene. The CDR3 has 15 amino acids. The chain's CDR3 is CASTRTGRGLGEQYF. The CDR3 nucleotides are TGTGCCAGCACCCGGACAGGGAGGGGTTTGGGCGAGCAGTACTTC.

The CDR3 region has the DNA TGTGCCAGCAGCCCCAGGCAGGACAGGCCGTATGGCTACACCTTC. Residues: CASSPRQDRPYGYTF. The J gene is TRBJ1-2, the V gene TRBV3-1 (or the pseudogene TRBV3-2), with TRBD1 identical over 7 bases. Germline V CDR1 and CDR2: LGHDT, YNNKEL (reference sequence). The ends lost 4 bases at V and 5 bases at J; junction bases unmatched: 10. The CDR3 length is 15 residues.

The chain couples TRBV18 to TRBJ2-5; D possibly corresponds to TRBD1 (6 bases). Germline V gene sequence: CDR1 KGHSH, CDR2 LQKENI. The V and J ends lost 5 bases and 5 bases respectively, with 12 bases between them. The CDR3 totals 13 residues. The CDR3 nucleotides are TGTGCCAGCTCATCCTCAGGGGAGGAGACCCAGTACTTC. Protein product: CASSSSGEETQYF. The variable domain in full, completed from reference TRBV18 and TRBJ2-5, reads NAGVMQNPRHLVRRRGQEARLRCSPMKGHSHVYWYRQLPEEGLKFMVYLQKENIIDESGMPKERFSAEFPKEGPSILRIQQVVRGDSAAYFCASSSSGEETQYFGPGTRLLVL.

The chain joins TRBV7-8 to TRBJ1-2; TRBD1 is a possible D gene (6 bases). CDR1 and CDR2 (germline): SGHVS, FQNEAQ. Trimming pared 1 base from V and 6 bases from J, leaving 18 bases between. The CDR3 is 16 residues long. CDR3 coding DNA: TGTGCCAGCAGCTTAGGGTTATATGGCAGGGGAGATGGCTACACCTTC. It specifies CASSLGLYGRGDGYTF.

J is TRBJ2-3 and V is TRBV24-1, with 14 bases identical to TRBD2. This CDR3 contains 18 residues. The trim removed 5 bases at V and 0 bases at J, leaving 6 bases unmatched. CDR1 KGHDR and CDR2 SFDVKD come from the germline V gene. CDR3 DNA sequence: TGTGCCACCAGTGTCGCGGGACTAGCGGGAGCTAGCACAGATACGCAGTATTTT. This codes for CATSVAGLAGASTDTQYF.

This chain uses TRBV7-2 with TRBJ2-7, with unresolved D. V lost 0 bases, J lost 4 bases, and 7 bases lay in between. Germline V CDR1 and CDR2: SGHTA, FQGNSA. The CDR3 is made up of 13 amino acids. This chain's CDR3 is CASSLARTYEQYV. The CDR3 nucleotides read TGTGCCAGCAGCTTAGCCAGAACGTACGAGCAGTACGTC.

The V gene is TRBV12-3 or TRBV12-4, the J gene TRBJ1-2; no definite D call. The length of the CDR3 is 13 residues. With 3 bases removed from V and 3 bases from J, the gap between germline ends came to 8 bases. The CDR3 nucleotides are TGTGCCAGCAGTTTGACGGAGGACTATGGCTACACCTTC. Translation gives CASSLTEDYGYTF.

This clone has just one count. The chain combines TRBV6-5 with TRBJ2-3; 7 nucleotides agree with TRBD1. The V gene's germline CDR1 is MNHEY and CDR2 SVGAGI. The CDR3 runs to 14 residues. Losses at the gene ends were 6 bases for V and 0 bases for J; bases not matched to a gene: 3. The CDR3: CASSSGQSTDTQYF. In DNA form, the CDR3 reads TGTGCCAGCAGCTCGGGACAGAGCACAGATACGCAGTATTTT.

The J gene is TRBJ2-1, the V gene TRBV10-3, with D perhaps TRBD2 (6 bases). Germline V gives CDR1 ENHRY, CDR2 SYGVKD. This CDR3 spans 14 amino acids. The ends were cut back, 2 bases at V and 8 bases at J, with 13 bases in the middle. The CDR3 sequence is CAISERENDYEQFF. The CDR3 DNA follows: TGTGCCATCAGTGAGCGGGAGAATGACTATGAGCAGTTCTTC.

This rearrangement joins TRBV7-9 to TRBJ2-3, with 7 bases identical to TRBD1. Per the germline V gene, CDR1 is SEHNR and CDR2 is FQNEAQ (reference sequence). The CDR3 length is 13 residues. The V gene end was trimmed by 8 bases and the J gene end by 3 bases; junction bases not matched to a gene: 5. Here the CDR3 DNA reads TGTGCCAGCCGTCAGGGGGATACAGATACGCAGTATTTT. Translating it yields CASRQGDTDTQYF.

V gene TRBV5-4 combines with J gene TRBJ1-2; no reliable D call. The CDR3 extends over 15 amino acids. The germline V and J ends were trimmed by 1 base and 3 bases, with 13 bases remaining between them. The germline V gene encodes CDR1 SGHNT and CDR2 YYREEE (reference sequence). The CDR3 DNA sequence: TGTGCCAGCAGCTTGCCTCTGGGCGGGGACTATGGCTACACCTTC. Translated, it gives CASSLPLGGDYGYTF.

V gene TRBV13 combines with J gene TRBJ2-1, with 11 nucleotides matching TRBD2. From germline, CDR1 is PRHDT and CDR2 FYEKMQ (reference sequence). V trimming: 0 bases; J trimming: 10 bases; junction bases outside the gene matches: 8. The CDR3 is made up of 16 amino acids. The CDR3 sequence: CASSLGTSGTKGEQFF. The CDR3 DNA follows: TGTGCCAGCAGCTTAGGGACTAGCGGGACTAAGGGCGAGCAGTTCTTC. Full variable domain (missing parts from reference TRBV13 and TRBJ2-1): AAGVIQSPRHLIKEKRETATLKCYPIPRHDTVYWYQQGPGQDPQFLISFYEKMQSDKGSIPDRFSAQQFSDYHSELNMSSLELGDSALYFCASSLGTSGTKGEQFFGPGTRLTVL.

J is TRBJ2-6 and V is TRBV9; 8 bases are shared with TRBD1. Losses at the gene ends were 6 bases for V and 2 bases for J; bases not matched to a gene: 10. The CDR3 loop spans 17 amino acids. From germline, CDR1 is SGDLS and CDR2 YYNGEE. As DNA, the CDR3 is TGTGCCAGCAAAGGCAGGGGGCGGCTCCCTGGGGCCAACGTCCTGACTTTC. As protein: CASKGRGRLPGANVLTF.

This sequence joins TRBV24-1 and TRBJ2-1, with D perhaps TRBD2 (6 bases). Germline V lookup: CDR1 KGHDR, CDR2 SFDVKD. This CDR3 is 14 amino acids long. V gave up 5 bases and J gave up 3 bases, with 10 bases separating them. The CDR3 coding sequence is TGTGCCACCAGTGGGGCGGGAATCTACAATGAGCAGTTCTTC. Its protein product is CATSGAGIYNEQFF.

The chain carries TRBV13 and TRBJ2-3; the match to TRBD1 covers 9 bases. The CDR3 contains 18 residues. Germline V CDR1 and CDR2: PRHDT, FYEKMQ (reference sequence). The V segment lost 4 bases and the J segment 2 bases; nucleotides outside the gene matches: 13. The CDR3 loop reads CASSYRGLLRGTTDTQYF. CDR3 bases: TGTGCCAGCAGCTACAGGGGGCTTCTGCGGGGAACCACAGATACGCAGTATTTT.

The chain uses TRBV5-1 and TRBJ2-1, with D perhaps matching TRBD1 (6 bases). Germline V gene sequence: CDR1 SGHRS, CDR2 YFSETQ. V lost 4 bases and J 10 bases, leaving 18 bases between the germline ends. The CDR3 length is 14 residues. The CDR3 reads CASSPRQVHTEQFF. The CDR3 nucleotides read TGCGCCAGCAGCCCTCGACAGGTCCACACGGAGCAGTTCTTC.

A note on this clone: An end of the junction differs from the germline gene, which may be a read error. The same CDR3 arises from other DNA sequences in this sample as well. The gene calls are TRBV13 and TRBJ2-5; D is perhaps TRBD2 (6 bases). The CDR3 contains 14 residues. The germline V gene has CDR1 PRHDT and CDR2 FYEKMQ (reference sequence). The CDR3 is CASSIGRPQETQYF. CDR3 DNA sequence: TGCGCCAGCAGCATAGGGAGGCCCCAAGAGACCCAGTACTTC.

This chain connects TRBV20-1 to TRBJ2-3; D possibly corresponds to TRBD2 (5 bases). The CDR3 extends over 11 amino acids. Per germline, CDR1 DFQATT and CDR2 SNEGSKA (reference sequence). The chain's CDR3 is CNRTRADTQYF. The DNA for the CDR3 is TGCAATCGAACGAGGGCAGATACGCAGTATTTT.

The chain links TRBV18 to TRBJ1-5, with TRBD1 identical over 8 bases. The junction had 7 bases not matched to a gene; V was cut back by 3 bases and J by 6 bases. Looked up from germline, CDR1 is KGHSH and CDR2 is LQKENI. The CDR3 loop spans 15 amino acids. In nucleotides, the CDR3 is TGTGCCAGCTCACCGGCTCAGGGGGCAGGTCAGCCCCAGCATTTT. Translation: CASSPAQGAGQPQHF. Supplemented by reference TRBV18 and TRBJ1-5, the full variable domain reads NAGVMQNPRHLVRRRGQEARLRCSPMKGHSHVYWYRQLPEEGLKFMVYLQKENIIDESGMPKERFSAEFPKEGPSILRIQQVVRGDSAAYFCASSPAQGAGQPQHFGDGTRLSIL.

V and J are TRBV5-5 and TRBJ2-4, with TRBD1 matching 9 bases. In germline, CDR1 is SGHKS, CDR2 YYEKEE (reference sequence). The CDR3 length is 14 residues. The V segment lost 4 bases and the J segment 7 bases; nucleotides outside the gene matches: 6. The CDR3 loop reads CASSARTGVNIQYF. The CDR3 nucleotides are TGTGCCAGCAGCGCCCGGACAGGGGTGAACATTCAGTACTTC.

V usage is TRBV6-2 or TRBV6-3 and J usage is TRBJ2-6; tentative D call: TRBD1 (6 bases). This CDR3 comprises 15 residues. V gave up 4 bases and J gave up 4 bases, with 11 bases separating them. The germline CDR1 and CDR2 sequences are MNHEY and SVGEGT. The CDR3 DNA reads TGTGCCAGCAGTTTCAGGGGATCCGGGGCCAACGTCCTGACTTTC. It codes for CASSFRGSGANVLTF.

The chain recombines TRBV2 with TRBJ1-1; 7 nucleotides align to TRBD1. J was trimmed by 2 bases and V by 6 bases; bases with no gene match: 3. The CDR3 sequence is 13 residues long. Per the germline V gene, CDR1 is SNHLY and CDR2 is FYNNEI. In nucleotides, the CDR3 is TGTGCCAGCAGGGGACAGCCCAACACTGAAGCTTTCTTT. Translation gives CASRGQPNTEAFF. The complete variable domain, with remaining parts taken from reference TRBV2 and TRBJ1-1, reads EPEVTQTPSHQVTQMGQEVILRCVPISNHLYFYWYRQILGQKVEFLVSFYNNEISEKSEIFDDQFSVERPDGSNFTLKIRSTKLEDSAMYFCASRGQPNTEAFFGQGTRLTVV.

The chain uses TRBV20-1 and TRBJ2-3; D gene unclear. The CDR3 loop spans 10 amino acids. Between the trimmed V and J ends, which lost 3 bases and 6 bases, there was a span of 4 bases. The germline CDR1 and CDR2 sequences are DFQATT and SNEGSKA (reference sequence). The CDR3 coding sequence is TGCAGTGCTAGCTCGGATACGCAGTATTTT. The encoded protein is CSASSDTQYF.

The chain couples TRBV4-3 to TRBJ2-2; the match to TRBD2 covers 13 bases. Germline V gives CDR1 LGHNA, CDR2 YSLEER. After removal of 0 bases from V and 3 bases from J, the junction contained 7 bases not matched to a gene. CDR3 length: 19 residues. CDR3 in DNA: TGCGCCAGCAGCCAAGATTCACTAGCGGGGGGGCCCGACACCGGGGAGCTGTTTTTT. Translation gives CASSQDSLAGGPDTGELFF.